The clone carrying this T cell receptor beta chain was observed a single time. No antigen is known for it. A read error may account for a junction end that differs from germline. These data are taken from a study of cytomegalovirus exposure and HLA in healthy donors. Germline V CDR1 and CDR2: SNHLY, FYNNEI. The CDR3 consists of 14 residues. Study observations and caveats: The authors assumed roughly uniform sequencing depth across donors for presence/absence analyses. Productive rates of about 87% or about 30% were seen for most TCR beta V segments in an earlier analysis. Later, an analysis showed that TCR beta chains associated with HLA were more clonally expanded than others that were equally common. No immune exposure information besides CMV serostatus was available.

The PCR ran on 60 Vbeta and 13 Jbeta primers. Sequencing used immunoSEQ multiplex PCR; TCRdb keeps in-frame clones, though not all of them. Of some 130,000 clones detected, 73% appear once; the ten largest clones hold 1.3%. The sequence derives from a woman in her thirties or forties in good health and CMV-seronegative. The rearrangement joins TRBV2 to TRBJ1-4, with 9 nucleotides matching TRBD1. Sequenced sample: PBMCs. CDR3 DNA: TGTGCCAGCAGCCACCGGGACAGGGAGGAAAGACTGTTTTTT. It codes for CASSHRDREERLFF.